This T cell receptor (beta chain) was identified in a study of blood T cell repertoires in COVID-19. Study-wide context: Samples representing acute and convalescent COVID-19 were sourced from the United States, Italy and Spain. T cells, B-cell-depleted T cells, or PBMCs provided the cDNA or gDNA that served as material.

J was trimmed by 6 bases and V by 6 bases; bases with no gene match: 9. This CDR3 region has 16 residues. Per the germline V gene, CDR1 is MDHEN and CDR2 is SYDVKM. TCRdb's copy holds only in-frame clones and misses some; the assay was immunoSEQ multiplex PCR. The sample contains 95,000 to 100,000 clones, over 80% of which appear only once. The rearrangement links TRBV28 to TRBJ2-1; TRBD2 matches at 12 bases. This receptor was identified in a man aged 45-65 years with active COVID-19. The material sequenced was peripheral blood. This chain's CDR3 is CASSGLAGSPINEQFF. The DNA for the CDR3 is TGTGCCAGCAGCGGACTAGCGGGATCACCCATCAATGAGCAGTTCTTC.